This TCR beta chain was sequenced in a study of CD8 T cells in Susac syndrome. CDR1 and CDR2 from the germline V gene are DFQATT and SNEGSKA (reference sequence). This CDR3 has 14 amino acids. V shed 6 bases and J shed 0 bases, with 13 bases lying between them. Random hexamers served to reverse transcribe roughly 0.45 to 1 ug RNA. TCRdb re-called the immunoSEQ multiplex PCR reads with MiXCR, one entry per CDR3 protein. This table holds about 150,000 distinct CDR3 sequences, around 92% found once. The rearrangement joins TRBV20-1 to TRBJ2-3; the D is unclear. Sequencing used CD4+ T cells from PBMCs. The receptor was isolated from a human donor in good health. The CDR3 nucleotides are TGCAGTGCCCCGGATGTGAGTAGCACAGATACGCAGTATTTT. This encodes CSAPDVSSTDTQYF.